These T cell receptor beta chains were read from a single sample in a study of blood T cell repertoires in COVID-19. Libraries were prepared by immunoSEQ multiplex PCR; TCRdb keeps only in-frame clonotypes and omits some of them. The repertoire has 26,000 or so clones, roughly 85% of them found once; the top ten carry about 15%. The sample taken for sequencing was peripheral blood. The receptors stem from a human donor in a cohort sampled during active COVID-19. The CDR3 runs from the conserved cysteine through the conserved F or W. Fields, in order: D gene, J gene, V gene, clone size, CDR3 DNA, CDR3 protein. A D gene is named only where the DNA matches it firmly. Size is stated for part of the rows, as once, few or many counts, or as a class when the clone is expanded.

d_gene: TRBD2; j_gene: TRBJ2-3; v_gene: TRBV20-1; abundance: NA; CDR3nt: TGCAGTGCTAGTTCCGGTCCTCGGGGGGGCCTTGTAGATACGCAGTATTTT; CDR3aa: CSASSGPRGGLVDTQYF
d_gene: NA; j_gene: TRBJ2-1; v_gene: TRBV9; abundance: NA; CDR3nt: TGTGCCAGCAGCTCAAACCAACAGGGCCCAAGCTCCTACAATGAGCAGTTCTTC; CDR3aa: CASSSNQQGPSSYNEQFF
d_gene: TRBD1; j_gene: TRBJ2-2; v_gene: TRBV7-3; abundance: NA; CDR3nt: TGTGCCAGCAGCCCGGTAGGGACAGGGACCGGGGAGCTGTTTTTT; CDR3aa: CASSPVGTGTGELFF
d_gene: NA; j_gene: TRBJ1-5; v_gene: TRBV2; abundance: NA; CDR3nt: TGTGCCAGCAGAACGGACATCCTGTGGGCGCCCCAGCATTTT; CDR3aa: CASRTDILWAPQHF
d_gene: TRBD2; j_gene: TRBJ2-5; v_gene: TRBV5-4; abundance: NA; CDR3nt: TGTGCCAGCAGCTTGGGGGGCGGGAGGTTCCAAGAGACCCAGTACTTC; CDR3aa: CASSLGGGRFQETQYF
d_gene: NA; j_gene: TRBJ2-3; v_gene: TRBV6-5; abundance: NA; CDR3nt: TGTGCCAGCAGAGCTGAGGGAGATACGCAGTATTTT; CDR3aa: CASRAEGDTQYF
d_gene: NA; j_gene: TRBJ1-1; v_gene: TRBV29-1; abundance: NA; CDR3nt: TGCAGCGTTGAAGGACGGGAGGGCACTGAAGCTTTCTTT; CDR3aa: CSVEGREGTEAFF
d_gene: NA; j_gene: TRBJ2-3; v_gene: TRBV14; abundance: few; CDR3nt: TGTGCCAGCAGCCAAGGACTACATCGCGGAGATACGCAGTATTTT; CDR3aa: CASSQGLHRGDTQYF
d_gene: NA; j_gene: TRBJ2-3; v_gene: TRBV5-5; abundance: NA; CDR3nt: TGTGCCAGCAGCTTGGCCGGGACAACCCCATTCACAGATACGCAGTATTTT; CDR3aa: CASSLAGTTPFTDTQYF
d_gene: TRBD2; j_gene: TRBJ2-2; v_gene: TRBV9; abundance: NA; CDR3nt: TGTGCCAGCAGCGTAGCTACGTGGACGACTAGCGGGCCCCCGAACACCGGGGAGCTGTTTTTT; CDR3aa: CASSVATWTTSGPPNTGELFF
d_gene: TRBD1; j_gene: TRBJ2-7; v_gene: TRBV28; abundance: NA; CDR3nt: TGTGCCAGCAGTGAGCAGACAGGGTGGGCCTACGAGCAGTACTTC; CDR3aa: CASSEQTGWAYEQYF
d_gene: TRBD2; j_gene: TRBJ2-7; v_gene: TRBV10-3; abundance: once; CDR3nt: TGTGCCATCACTCCGACTAGCGGGAGAACCTACGAGCAGTACTTC; CDR3aa: CAITPTSGRTYEQYF
d_gene: TRBD2; j_gene: TRBJ2-3; v_gene: TRBV5-4; abundance: NA; CDR3nt: TGTGCCAGCAGCCCCGGGGTAGCGGGAACAGATACGCAGTATTTT; CDR3aa: CASSPGVAGTDTQYF
d_gene: NA; j_gene: TRBJ1-2; v_gene: TRBV5-5; abundance: NA; CDR3nt: TGTGCCAGCAGCTTCACACAGGACCACTATGGCTACACCTTC; CDR3aa: CASSFTQDHYGYTF
d_gene: TRBD1; j_gene: TRBJ2-7; v_gene: TRBV9; abundance: NA; CDR3nt: TGTGCCAGCACCCGTAGACCCGGGACAGGGTCCATCTACGAGCAGTACTTC; CDR3aa: CASTRRPGTGSIYEQYF
d_gene: NA; j_gene: TRBJ1-1; v_gene: TRBV11-2; abundance: few; CDR3nt: TGTGCCAGCAGCTTACCTTTCGGACGGGGGACTGAAGCTTTCTTT; CDR3aa: CASSLPFGRGTEAFF
d_gene: TRBD1; j_gene: TRBJ2-6; v_gene: TRBV10-3; abundance: NA; CDR3nt: TGTGCCACCGGACAGGGGGCGCCCGGGGCCAACGTCCTGACTTTC; CDR3aa: CATGQGAPGANVLTF
d_gene: NA; j_gene: TRBJ2-7; v_gene: TRBV6-6; abundance: NA; CDR3nt: TGTGCCAGCAGTGACCAACGGGACGAGCAGTACTTC; CDR3aa: CASSDQRDEQYF
d_gene: NA; j_gene: TRBJ2-7; v_gene: TRBV5-5; abundance: NA; CDR3nt: TGTGCCAGCAGCTTAATTCGGAGGACCGGGAGCTCCTACGAGCAGTACTTC; CDR3aa: CASSLIRRTGSSYEQYF
d_gene: TRBD2; j_gene: TRBJ2-7; v_gene: TRBV14; abundance: NA; CDR3nt: TGTGCCAGCAGCCAAGATCTTAGCGGGAGGGCCGGGCGCGAGCAGTACTTC; CDR3aa: CASSQDLSGRAGREQYF
d_gene: NA; j_gene: TRBJ1-6; v_gene: TRBV29-1; abundance: NA; CDR3nt: TGCAGCGGCCGGGACTTCCCGAGCTCCTATAATTCACCCCTCCACTTT; CDR3aa: CSGRDFPSSYNSPLHF
d_gene: NA; j_gene: TRBJ2-3; v_gene: TRBV5-1; abundance: NA; CDR3nt: TGCGCCAGCAGCTTGGGGTGGGGGGGCACAGATACGCAGTATTTT; CDR3aa: CASSLGWGGTDTQYF
d_gene: NA; j_gene: TRBJ1-1; v_gene: TRBV10-2; abundance: NA; CDR3nt: TGCGCCAGCAAACGGGGAGCGAACACTGAAGCTTTCTTT; CDR3aa: CASKRGANTEAFF
d_gene: NA; j_gene: TRBJ1-5; v_gene: TRBV2; abundance: NA; CDR3nt: TGTGCCAGCAGTGAATTTCATGGCTCCAATCAGCCCCAGCATTTT; CDR3aa: CASSEFHGSNQPQHF
d_gene: NA; j_gene: TRBJ2-3; v_gene: TRBV7-2; abundance: NA; CDR3nt: TGTGCCAGTCACGGACTAAGCACAGATACGCAGTATTTT; CDR3aa: CASHGLSTDTQYF
d_gene: TRBD1; j_gene: TRBJ2-2; v_gene: TRBV5-1; abundance: once; CDR3nt: TGCGCCAGCAGCCTTGGACAGGGGGTCACCGGGGAGCTGTTTTTT; CDR3aa: CASSLGQGVTGELFF
d_gene: TRBD2; j_gene: TRBJ2-2; v_gene: TRBV4-1; abundance: NA; CDR3nt: TGCGCCAGCAGCCAAGTTCCACTAGCGGGGTTCTCCGGGGAGCTGTTTTTT; CDR3aa: CASSQVPLAGFSGELFF
d_gene: TRBD1; j_gene: TRBJ2-5; v_gene: TRBV6-5; abundance: NA; CDR3nt: TGTGCCAGCAGCGCCGGGACAGCCCAAGAGACCCAGTACTTC; CDR3aa: CASSAGTAQETQYF
d_gene: NA; j_gene: TRBJ2-5; v_gene: TRBV13; abundance: NA; CDR3nt: TGTGCCAGCAGCTTAAGGTCTAGTGGTGAGACCCAGTACTTC; CDR3aa: CASSLRSSGETQYF
d_gene: NA; j_gene: TRBJ1-1; v_gene: TRBV5-8; abundance: NA; CDR3nt: TGTGCCAGCAGCCCAATGTGGGACTGGAACACTGAAGCTTTCTTT; CDR3aa: CASSPMWDWNTEAFF
d_gene: NA; j_gene: TRBJ1-6; v_gene: TRBV5-5; abundance: once; CDR3nt: TGTGCCAGCAACCAGGTGGTGGATAATTCACCCCTCCACTTT; CDR3aa: CASNQVVDNSPLHF
d_gene: TRBD1; j_gene: TRBJ1-2; v_gene: TRBV5-6; abundance: NA; CDR3nt: TGTGCCAGCAGCTTACAGGGGGCGCCCTATGGCTACACCTTC; CDR3aa: CASSLQGAPYGYTF
d_gene: NA; j_gene: TRBJ1-1; v_gene: TRBV9; abundance: NA; CDR3nt: TGTGCCAGCAGCATACAAGCGGGGGCGAATACTGAAGCTTTCTTT; CDR3aa: CASSIQAGANTEAFF
d_gene: TRBD1; j_gene: TRBJ1-5; v_gene: TRBV6-5; abundance: NA; CDR3nt: TGTGCCAGCAGGGGGACAGTGTATAGCAATCAGCCCCAGCATTTT; CDR3aa: CASRGTVYSNQPQHF
d_gene: NA; j_gene: TRBJ2-3; v_gene: TRBV10-2; abundance: NA; CDR3nt: TGCGCCAGCAGTGATCCCTCTAGCACAGATACGCAGTATTTT; CDR3aa: CASSDPSSTDTQYF
d_gene: TRBD1; j_gene: TRBJ1-6; v_gene: TRBV19; abundance: NA; CDR3nt: TGTGCCAGTAGTATCGGGGACAGGGGTCCCTATAATTCACCCCTCCACTTT; CDR3aa: CASSIGDRGPYNSPLHF
d_gene: NA; j_gene: TRBJ2-2; v_gene: TRBV7-2; abundance: NA; CDR3nt: TGTGCCAGCAGTTCCACAGGTGAAACCGGGGAGCTGTTTTTT; CDR3aa: CASSSTGETGELFF
d_gene: NA; j_gene: TRBJ2-7; v_gene: TRBV25-1; abundance: NA; CDR3nt: TGTGCCAGCACCCCGGGGGTGTCCTACGAGCAGTACTTC; CDR3aa: CASTPGVSYEQYF
d_gene: TRBD1; j_gene: TRBJ1-2; v_gene: TRBV12-3/TRBV12-4; abundance: NA; CDR3nt: TGTGCCAGCAGTAGGGACAGCTATGGCTACACCTTC; CDR3aa: CASSRDSYGYTF
d_gene: TRBD1; j_gene: TRBJ1-2; v_gene: TRBV18; abundance: NA; CDR3nt: TGTGCCAGCTCACTTACAGGGGTCTATGGCTACACCTTC; CDR3aa: CASSLTGVYGYTF
d_gene: NA; j_gene: TRBJ1-1; v_gene: TRBV6-2/TRBV6-3; abundance: NA; CDR3nt: TGTGCCAGCAGTTCCGACATCCCGACTAGGGCTTTCTTT; CDR3aa: CASSSDIPTRAFF
d_gene: TRBD2; j_gene: TRBJ2-2; v_gene: TRBV10-2; abundance: medium-sized; CDR3nt: TGCGCCAGCCTAGCGGGGGCCTACACCGGGGAGCTGTTTTTT; CDR3aa: CASLAGAYTGELFF
d_gene: NA; j_gene: TRBJ1-4; v_gene: TRBV11-3; abundance: NA; CDR3nt: TGTGCCAGCAGCTCCGAGTTTGCAACTAATGAAAAACTGTTTTTT; CDR3aa: CASSSEFATNEKLFF
d_gene: NA; j_gene: TRBJ1-1; v_gene: TRBV5-1; abundance: NA; CDR3nt: TGCGCCAGCAGCCTACAGGGGAACACTGAAGCTTTCTTT; CDR3aa: CASSLQGNTEAFF
d_gene: NA; j_gene: TRBJ2-7; v_gene: TRBV5-6; abundance: NA; CDR3nt: TGTGCCAGCAGCTTGGTGGTGGGGGGAGCCTACGAGCAGTACTTC; CDR3aa: CASSLVVGGAYEQYF
d_gene: TRBD1; j_gene: TRBJ2-7; v_gene: TRBV6-2/TRBV6-3; abundance: NA; CDR3nt: TGTGCCAGCAGTTACGGTGAGGGACAGGGAACCTACGAGCAGTACTTC; CDR3aa: CASSYGEGQGTYEQYF
d_gene: NA; j_gene: TRBJ2-1; v_gene: TRBV6-6; abundance: NA; CDR3nt: TGTGCCAGCAGTCCTAGTTCCTACAATGAGCAGTTCTTC; CDR3aa: CASSPSSYNEQFF
d_gene: NA; j_gene: TRBJ1-3; v_gene: TRBV28; abundance: NA; CDR3nt: TGTGCCAGCAGTGCGGACAGTTGGCAAAACACCATATATTTT; CDR3aa: CASSADSWQNTIYF
d_gene: NA; j_gene: TRBJ2-1; v_gene: TRBV6-5; abundance: once; CDR3nt: TGTGCCACCAACAGGGCTAGCCGAAACAATGAGCAGTTCTTC; CDR3aa: CATNRASRNNEQFF
d_gene: NA; j_gene: TRBJ2-5; v_gene: TRBV7-2; abundance: NA; CDR3nt: TGTGCCAGCAGCTTAGAACCGGGGCAAGAGACCCAGTACTTC; CDR3aa: CASSLEPGQETQYF
d_gene: NA; j_gene: TRBJ1-4; v_gene: TRBV7-9; abundance: NA; CDR3nt: TGTGCCAGCAGCTTAGCCTGGGGGGGTAATGAAAAACTGTTTTTT; CDR3aa: CASSLAWGGNEKLFF
d_gene: NA; j_gene: TRBJ2-1; v_gene: TRBV5-1; abundance: few; CDR3nt: TGCGCCAGCAGCCCTGACGGGAATGAGCAGTTCTTC; CDR3aa: CASSPDGNEQFF
d_gene: TRBD2; j_gene: TRBJ2-7; v_gene: TRBV27; abundance: NA; CDR3nt: TGTGCCAGCCGTATGACTAGCGGGAGGGTCTACGAGCAGTACTTC; CDR3aa: CASRMTSGRVYEQYF
d_gene: NA; j_gene: TRBJ2-5; v_gene: TRBV5-1; abundance: NA; CDR3nt: TGCGCCAGCAGCTTGTCATTAGAGACCCAGTACTTC; CDR3aa: CASSLSLETQYF
d_gene: TRBD2; j_gene: TRBJ2-3; v_gene: TRBV5-1; abundance: NA; CDR3nt: TGCGCCAGCAGCACTCTAGCGGGAACCCCAGATACGCAGTATTTT; CDR3aa: CASSTLAGTPDTQYF
d_gene: NA; j_gene: TRBJ2-3; v_gene: TRBV5-1; abundance: NA; CDR3nt: TGCGCCAGCAGCTTGGCGGCTAGCGCCCTCCATAGCACAGATACGCAGTATTTT; CDR3aa: CASSLAASALHSTDTQYF
d_gene: TRBD1; j_gene: TRBJ2-7; v_gene: TRBV5-6; abundance: NA; CDR3nt: TGTGCCAGCAGCCCCGGGACAGATTTATCCTACGAGCAGTACTTC; CDR3aa: CASSPGTDLSYEQYF